This T cell receptor beta chain was documented in a study of cytomegalovirus exposure and HLA in healthy donors. As for the donors, each was a healthy bone marrow donor. Study-level results: Looking again later, the authors saw that most CMV-associated TCR beta chains seemed HLA-restricted.

The ends were cut back, 2 bases at V and 0 bases at J, with 22 bases in the middle. CDR1 and CDR2 from the germline V gene are SGHDN and FVKESK. The CDR3 is made up of 19 amino acids. Concerning this clone itself: No antigen is known for it.

PCR involved 60 Vbeta and 13 Jbeta primers. Only in-frame clones appear in the TCRdb table, and some are missing; sequencing was by immunoSEQ multiplex PCR. The sample gives about 230,000 clones, around 88% of which show up once; 1% is in the top ten. This receptor was obtained from a woman between 18 and 29 years old in good health and CMV-seronegative. The sample was PBMCs. This chain connects TRBV14 to TRBJ1-1, with D uncertain. The CDR3 spells CASSQSRLRLWQMNTEAFF. CDR3 DNA: TGTGCCAGCAGCCAATCCCGGTTGAGGTTGTGGCAAATGAACACTGAAGCTTTCTTT.